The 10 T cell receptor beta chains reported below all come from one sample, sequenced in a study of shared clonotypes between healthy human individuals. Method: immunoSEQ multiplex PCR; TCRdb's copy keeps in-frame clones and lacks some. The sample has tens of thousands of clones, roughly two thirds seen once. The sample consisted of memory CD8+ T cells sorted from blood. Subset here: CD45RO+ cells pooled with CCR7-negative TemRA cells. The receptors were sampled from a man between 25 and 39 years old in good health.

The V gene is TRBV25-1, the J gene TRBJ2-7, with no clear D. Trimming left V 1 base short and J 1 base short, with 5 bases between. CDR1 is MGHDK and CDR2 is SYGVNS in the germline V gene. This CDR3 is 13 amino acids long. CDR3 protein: CASSEFGSYEQYF. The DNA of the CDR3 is TGTGCCAGCAGTGAATTTGGGTCCTACGAGCAGTACTTC.

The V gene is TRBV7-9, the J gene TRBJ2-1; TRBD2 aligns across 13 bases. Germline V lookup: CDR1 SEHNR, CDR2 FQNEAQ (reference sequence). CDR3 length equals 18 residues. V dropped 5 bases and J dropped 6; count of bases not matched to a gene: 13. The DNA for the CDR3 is TGTGCCAGCAGCCCAAAACTCAGACTAGCGGGAGGACGCAATGAGCAGTTCTTC. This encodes CASSPKLRLAGGRNEQFF.

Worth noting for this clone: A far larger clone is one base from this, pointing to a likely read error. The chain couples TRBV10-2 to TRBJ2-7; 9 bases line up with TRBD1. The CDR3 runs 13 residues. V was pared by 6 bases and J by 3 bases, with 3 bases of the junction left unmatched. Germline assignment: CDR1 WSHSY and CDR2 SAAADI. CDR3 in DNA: TGCGCCAGCAGCGTGACAGGGGGCTACGAGCAGTACTTC. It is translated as CASSVTGGYEQYF.

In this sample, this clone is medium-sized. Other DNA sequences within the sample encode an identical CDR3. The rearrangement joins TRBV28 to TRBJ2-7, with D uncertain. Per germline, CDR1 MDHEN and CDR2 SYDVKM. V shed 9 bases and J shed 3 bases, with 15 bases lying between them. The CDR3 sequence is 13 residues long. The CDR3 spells CASVQGADYEQYF. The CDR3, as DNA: TGTGCCAGTGTCCAAGGTGCGGACTACGAGCAGTACTTC.

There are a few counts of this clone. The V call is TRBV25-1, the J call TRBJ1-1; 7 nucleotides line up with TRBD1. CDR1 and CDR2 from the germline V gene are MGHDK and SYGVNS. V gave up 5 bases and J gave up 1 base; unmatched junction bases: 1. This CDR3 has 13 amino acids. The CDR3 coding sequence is TGTGCCAGCAGTTCAGGGGGGAACACTGAAGCTTTCTTT. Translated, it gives CASSSGGNTEAFF.

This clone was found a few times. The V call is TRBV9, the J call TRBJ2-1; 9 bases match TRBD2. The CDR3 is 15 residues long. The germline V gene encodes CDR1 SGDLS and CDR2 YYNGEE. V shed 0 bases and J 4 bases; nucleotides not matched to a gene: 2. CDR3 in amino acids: CASSVVAGVYNEQFF. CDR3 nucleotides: TGTGCCAGCAGCGTAGTAGCGGGAGTATACAATGAGCAGTTCTTC.

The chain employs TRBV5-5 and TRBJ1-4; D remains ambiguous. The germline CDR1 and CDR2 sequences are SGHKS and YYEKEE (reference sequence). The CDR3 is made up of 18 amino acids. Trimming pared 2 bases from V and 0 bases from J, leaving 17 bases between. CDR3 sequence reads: CASSFLMPRASTNEKLFF. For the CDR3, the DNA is TGTGCCAGCAGCTTTTTAATGCCTCGGGCCTCAACTAATGAAAAACTGTTTTTT. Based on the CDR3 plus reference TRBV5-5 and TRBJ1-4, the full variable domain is DAGVTQSPTHLIKTRGQQVTLRCSPISGHKSVSWYQQVLGQGPQFIFQYYEKEERGRGNFPDRFSARQFPNYSSELNVNALLLGDSALYLCASSFLMPRASTNEKLFFGSGTQLSVL.

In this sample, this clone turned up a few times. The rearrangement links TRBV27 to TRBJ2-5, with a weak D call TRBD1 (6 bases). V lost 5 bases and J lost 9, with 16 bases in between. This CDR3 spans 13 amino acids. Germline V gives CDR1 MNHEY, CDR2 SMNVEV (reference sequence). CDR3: CASSPTGYSAQYF. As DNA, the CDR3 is TGTGCCAGCAGTCCTACAGGGTATTCGGCCCAGTACTTC.

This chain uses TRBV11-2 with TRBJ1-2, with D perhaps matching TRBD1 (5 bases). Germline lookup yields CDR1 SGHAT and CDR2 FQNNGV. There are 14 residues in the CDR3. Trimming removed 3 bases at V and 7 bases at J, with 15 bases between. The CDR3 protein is CASSLGSGVRGYTF. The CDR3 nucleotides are TGTGCCAGCAGCTTGGGTTCGGGGGTGCGTGGCTACACCTTC.

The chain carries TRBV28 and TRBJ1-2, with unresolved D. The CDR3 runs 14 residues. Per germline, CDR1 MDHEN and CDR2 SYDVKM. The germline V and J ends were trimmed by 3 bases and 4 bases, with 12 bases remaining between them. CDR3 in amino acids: CASSFSGSFYGYTF. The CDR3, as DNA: TGTGCCAGCAGTTTCAGTGGGTCTTTCTATGGCTACACCTTC.